The 8 T cell receptor beta chains in this list originate from one sample, sequenced in a study of cytomegalovirus exposure and HLA in healthy donors. Sequencing was performed with immunoSEQ multiplex PCR; in TCRdb, only in-frame clones are kept and a portion is missing. The sample has around 150,000 clones, about 80% seen once; the top ten hold less than 35%. Specimen: PBMCs. The receptors shown here come from a man younger than 45 in good health and CMV-seropositive.

The CDR3 sequence is CASSMGGPGYEQYF. The CDR3 bases are TGTGCCAGTAGTATGGGGGGGCCCGGCTACGAGCAGTACTTC. The V gene is TRBV19, the J gene TRBJ2-7; TRBD2 might be the D (7 bases). The V end was cut by 3 bases, the J end by 3 bases, with 12 bases between. The CDR3 spans 14 residues. Germline V gene lookup returns CDR1 LNHDA and CDR2 SQIVND (reference sequence). The full variable domain, in which reference TRBV19 and TRBJ2-7 provide the parts outside the CDR3, is DGGITQSPKYLFRKEGQNVTLSCEQNLNHDAMYWYRQDPGQGLRLIYYSQIVNDFQKGDIAEGYSVSREKKESFPLTVTSAQKNPTAFYLCASSMGGPGYEQYFGPGTRLTVT.

The V and J genes are TRBV7-8 and TRBJ2-7; TRBD2 is a possible D gene (5 bases). V lost 2 bases, J lost 4 bases, and 15 bases lay in between. Germline CDR1 reads SGHVS; CDR2 reads FQNEAQ. The CDR3 runs 15 residues. In nucleotides, the CDR3 is TGTGCCAGCAGCTTATTTCCGGGGTCAGAATACGAGCAGTACTTC. Protein product: CASSLFPGSEYEQYF.

This chain links TRBV5-4 with TRBJ1-2; no firm D call. The ends were cut back, 5 bases at V and 0 bases at J, with 14 bases in the middle. This CDR3 spans 15 amino acids. Germline V gene sequence: CDR1 SGHNT, CDR2 YYREEE (reference sequence). This CDR3 is CASSQDSTTNYGYTF. Here the CDR3 DNA reads TGTGCCAGCAGTCAGGACTCAACGACTAACTATGGCTACACCTTC.

V and J are TRBV4-1 and TRBJ1-5, with TRBD1 matching over 11 bases. Germline loops: CDR1 MGHRA, CDR2 YSYEKL. J was trimmed by 6 bases and V by 5 bases; bases with no gene match: 6. CDR3 size: 15 residues. DNA for the CDR3: TGCGCCAGCAGCTTGGGACAGGGGGACGGTCAGCCCCAGCATTTT. Protein product: CASSLGQGDGQPQHF.

V gene TRBV6-6 combines with J gene TRBJ2-1; 7 bases are shared with TRBD2. This CDR3 is built from 12 residues. The germline CDR1 and CDR2 sequences are MNHNY and SVGAGI (reference sequence). V was clipped by 6 bases and J by 7 bases; unmatched bases: 3. In DNA form, the CDR3 reads TGTGCCAGCAGAGGGCGGGGGAATGAGCAGTTCTTC. This translates into CASRGRGNEQFF.

The chain carries TRBV2 and TRBJ2-5; tentatively, D is TRBD2 (6 bases). The CDR3 is 12 amino acids. The germline V gene has CDR1 SNHLY and CDR2 FYNNEI. V lost 10 bases and J lost 1, with 10 bases in between. CDR3 sequence (DNA): TGTGCCATCCGGGGGTTCCAAGAGACCCAGTACTTC. Its translation: CAIRGFQETQYF.

The chain employs TRBV9 and TRBJ2-3; 8 nucleotides match TRBD2. CDR1 and CDR2 (germline): SGDLS, YYNGEE. CDR3 length: 14 residues. V shed 7 bases and J 7 bases; nucleotides not matched to a gene: 11. CDR3 protein: CASQSGGVGHTQYF. CDR3 DNA: TGTGCCAGCCAGAGCGGGGGAGTCGGGCATACGCAGTATTTT.

The chain combines TRBV9 with TRBJ2-5, with D possibly TRBD1 on 6 matching bases. V lost 4 bases and J lost 5, with 15 bases in between. The CDR3 spans 14 residues. Germline loops: CDR1 SGDLS, CDR2 YYNGEE. This chain's CDR3 is CASSFGTSGETQYF. CDR3 in DNA: TGTGCCAGCAGCTTTGGGACATCCGGGGAGACCCAGTACTTC.